The TCR beta chain described here comes from a study of CD8 T cells in ankylosing spondylitis. TCRdb used MiXCR to reprocess the 5' RACE reads, holding one entry per CDR3 protein. This table has about 750,000 distinct CDR3 sequences, under 20% appearing once. Germline V CDR1 and CDR2: MDHEN, SYDVKM. This CDR3 comprises 19 residues. V lost 2 bases to trimming and J lost 3 bases; unmatched junction nucleotides: 19. This clonotype showed up many times. The target antigen is unknown. Study-level findings and limits: Within ankylosing spondylitis blood, a TCR beta motif made up of roughly eight highly homologous variants appeared to be characteristic.

The sequencing input was blood, either unsorted or a sorted T cell fraction (not recorded which). The clonotype comes from a male donor with ankylosing spondylitis. V usage is TRBV28 and J usage is TRBJ2-7, with TRBD1 identical over 7 bases. DNA for the CDR3: TGTGCCAGCAGTTTACCCTCGGGACAGATCTTCCGGTCCGTCTACGAGCAGTACTTC. Translated: CASSLPSGQIFRSVYEQYF.